The following is a TCR beta chain sequence with its context. Antigen unknown. From germline, CDR1 is SQVTM and CDR2 ANQGSEA. The CDR3 is 14 amino acids. Trimming took 6 bases from V and 7 from J; bases not matched to a gene: 9. The PCR used 60 Vbeta and 13 Jbeta primers. Clones were sequenced by immunoSEQ multiplex PCR, and TCRdb holds only the in-frame ones, with some missing. The table shows about 130,000 clones, with roughly four fifths occurring only once. The data were obtained in a study of cytomegalovirus exposure and HLA in healthy donors. Study-level points and caveats: Productive rates of about 87% or about 30% were seen for most TCR beta V segments in an earlier analysis. Later analysis placed DRB1 highest and HLA-C lowest in TCR association rates, which differed by HLA locus. A highly shared variant cluster was judged a likely technical artifact.

The sample taken for sequencing was PBMCs. The gene calls are TRBV29-1 and TRBJ2-1; TRBD1 agrees at 10 bases. The TCR comes from a man in his thirties or forties in good health and CMV-seronegative. In DNA form, the CDR3 reads TGCAGCGTCGGGCGCGCGGGACAGGGGAATGAGCAGTTCTTC. This gives the protein CSVGRAGQGNEQFF.